The present T cell receptor (beta chain) was sequenced within a study of T cell changes during pregnancy in multiple sclerosis. Germline V gene data show CDR1 as MDHEN and CDR2 as SYDVKM. This CDR3 has 15 residues. After removal of 5 bases from V and 10 bases from J, the junction contained 10 bases not matched to a gene. The data were produced by immunoSEQ multiplex PCR, yet TCRdb's version contains in-frame clones alone and is incomplete. Among tens of thousands of clones listed, 92% were seen once. The material was CD4+ T cells from peripheral blood mononuclear cells, obtained in the first trimester of pregnancy. The gene calls are TRBV28 and TRBJ2-1; 11 bases are shared with TRBD2. This receptor was taken from a female donor with multiple sclerosis, enrolled in a pregnancy study. The CDR3 reads CASSKSTSGSVEQFF. The CDR3 DNA is TGTGCCAGCAGTAAATCTACTAGCGGGAGCGTGGAGCAGTTCTTC. Drawing the rest from reference TRBV28 and TRBJ2-1, the complete variable domain is DVKVTQSSRYLVKRTGEKVFLECVQDMDHENMFWYRQDPGLGLRLIYFSYDVKMKEKGDIPEGYSVSREKKERFSLILESASTNQTSMYLCASSKSTSGSVEQFFGPGTRLTVL.